The 19 T cell receptor beta chains below were found in one sample sequenced in a study of molecular identifiers for immune sequencing clone quantification (dated by TCRdb to the late 2010s). The receptor library was made with PCR. The run used a NextSeq 500. TCRdb applied fastp at Q25 and MiXCR to the public reads, then kept only in-frame beta chains. Entries that share a CDR3 protein sequence are merged under the most common genes and DNA. Within this sample are roughly 100,000 distinct CDR3 sequences, with about 35% of them counted one time only. 9% to 10% of the sample comes from the top ten. The sample taken for sequencing was naive CD8+ T cells from blood, with Jurkat cell RNA spiked in. What the cell subset or site label conveys for this sample: FACS-sorted CD8+CD4-CCR7+CD45RA+ naive T cells. The receptors were sampled from a human donor in good health. Some libraries in this study had Jurkat cell RNA spiked in.

The chain carries TRBV9 and TRBJ1-1, with D possibly being TRBD1 (5 bases). V was clipped by 8 bases and J by 2 bases, with 16 bases between them. This CDR3 spans 14 amino acids. The germline gives CDR1 SGDLS, CDR2 YYNGEE. The CDR3 here is CASVEVTVNTEAFF. The DNA of the CDR3 is TGTGCCAGTGTAGAGGTGACAGTCAACACTGAAGCTTTCTTT.

This clonotype was seen ten or more times. This sequence joins TRBV27 and TRBJ2-3; D is unclear. The germline gives CDR1 MNHEY, CDR2 SMNVEV (reference sequence). CDR3 size: 11 residues. The V gene lost 8 bases and the J gene lost 6 bases, with 9 bases spanning the gap. CDR3 nucleotides: TGTGCCAGCGGTATTTTGGATACGCAGTATTTT. Translated, it gives CASGILDTQYF.

On this clonotype: A much larger clonotype is one base distant, so this may be a read error. The rearrangement uses TRBV7-9 and TRBJ2-1; D not certain. Germline values: CDR1 SEHNR, CDR2 FQNEAQ (reference sequence). V was pared by 5 bases and J by 7 bases, with 9 bases between. This CDR3 contains 12 residues. CDR3 DNA sequence: TGTGCCAGCAGCCCCCATGGGAATGAGCAGTTCTTC. This gives the protein CASSPHGNEQFF.

This clonotype was picked up many times. The CDR3 nucleotides read TGTGCCAGCAGTTACTCGGGGCGGGGCACAGATACGCAGTATTTT. As protein: CASSYSGRGTDTQYF. The chain uses TRBV6-6 and TRBJ2-3; D assignment may be TRBD1 or TRBD2 (5 bases each). V was trimmed by 0 bases and J by 1 base, leaving 8 bases between them. This CDR3 region has 15 residues. The V gene's germline CDR1 is MNHNY and CDR2 SVGAGI (reference sequence).

V is TRBV29-1 and J is TRBJ2-7; weak D call: TRBD2 (6 bases). The V gene's germline CDR1 is SQVTM and CDR2 ANQGSEA. CDR3 length equals 14 residues. Trimming cost V 6 bases and J 2 bases, with 17 bases left between them. This CDR3 is CSVRGGVRAYEQYF. The DNA of the CDR3 is TGCAGCGTCCGAGGAGGGGTGAGGGCCTACGAGCAGTACTTC.

The chain carries TRBV13 and TRBJ2-5, with D possibly being TRBD1 (5 bases). With 5 bases removed from V and 1 base from J, the gap between germline ends came to 17 bases. The CDR3 is 16 amino acids. CDR1 and CDR2 (germline): PRHDT, FYEKMQ (reference sequence). The CDR3 sequence is CASSILASDTQETQYF. In DNA, the CDR3 is TGTGCCAGCAGCATACTCGCATCGGACACCCAAGAGACCCAGTACTTC.

This clonotype was recorded many times. The rearrangement uses TRBV7-6 and TRBJ2-2; D call uncertain. The V end lost 8 bases, the J end lost 6 bases, and 7 bases lay between the germline ends. This CDR3 has 11 amino acids. CDR1 is SGHVS, CDR2 FNYEAQ, per germline. The CDR3 protein is CASLRAGELFF. The CDR3 region has the DNA TGTGCCAGCCTCCGGGCCGGGGAGCTGTTTTTT.

This clonotype has just a few counts. The chain joins TRBV4-3 to TRBJ1-5; D gene unclear. From germline, CDR1 is LGHNA and CDR2 YSLEER. V was trimmed by 0 bases and J by 8 bases, leaving 14 bases between them. The CDR3 spans 15 residues. In DNA, the CDR3 is TGCGCCAGCAGCCAAGATATACTATCGGGTGAGCCCCAGCATTTT. Its translation is CASSQDILSGEPQHF.

The chain is built from TRBV29-1 and TRBJ1-1; D gene unclear. Germline V gene data show CDR1 as SQVTM and CDR2 as ANQGSEA. The CDR3 is 15 amino acids. Trimming took off 2 bases at V and 1 base at J, with 14 bases between the two ends. The CDR3 nucleotides are TGCAGCGTTGAACCCACGACACAACCGAACACTGAAGCTTTCTTT. Translated: CSVEPTTQPNTEAFF.

As regards this clonotype: Being one base from a much bigger clone, this may be a read error. This chain links TRBV2 with TRBJ2-2, with 7 bases identical to TRBD2. CDR3 length: 14 residues. Per the germline V gene, CDR1 is SNHLY and CDR2 is FYNNEI. CDR3 loop: CASYGTKNTGEPFF. The CDR3 bases are TGTGCCAGCTACGGGACTAAGAACACCGGGGAGCCGTTTTTT. The whole variable domain, filled in from reference TRBV2 and TRBJ2-2, reads EPEVTQTPSHQVTQMGQEVILRCVPISNHLYFYWYRQILGQKVEFLVSFYNNEISEKSEIFDDQFSVERPDGSNFTLKIRSTKLEDSAMYFCASYGTKNTGEPFFGEGSRLTVL.

This clonotype was picked up many times. V and J are TRBV12-3 or TRBV12-4 and TRBJ2-5; TRBD2 is a possible D gene (5 bases). Trimming stripped 1 base from V and 2 bases from J, with 8 bases between. The CDR3 runs 14 residues. CDR3 sequence reads: CASSLGRAQETQYF. The CDR3 DNA follows: TGTGCCAGCAGTTTAGGGCGGGCGCAAGAGACCCAGTACTTC.

This clonotype was picked up many times. This sequence joins TRBV28 and TRBJ1-3; unclear D gene. From germline, CDR1 is MDHEN and CDR2 SYDVKM. With 2 bases removed from V and 4 bases from J, the gap between germline ends came to 12 bases. The CDR3 covers 15 residues. This chain's CDR3 is CASSLGPPPGNTIYF. CDR3 sequence (DNA): TGTGCCAGCAGTTTAGGCCCGCCACCAGGAAACACCATATATTTT.

The chain combines TRBV5-6 with TRBJ2-5, with 7 nucleotides matching TRBD1. The CDR3 is made up of 14 amino acids. V gave up 7 bases and J gave up 5 bases; unmatched junction bases: 11. Germline CDR1 reads SGHDT; CDR2 reads YYEEEE. The CDR3 sequence: CASGPDRVGETQYF. The CDR3 DNA is TGTGCCAGCGGACCCGACAGGGTGGGCGAGACCCAGTACTTC.

A word on this clonotype: This may be a read error: a much more frequent sequence differs by one nucleotide. The chain uses TRBV27 and TRBJ1-6; D is uncertain. The CDR3 contains 16 residues. Germline V lookup: CDR1 MNHEY, CDR2 SMNVEV (reference sequence). CDR3 sequence: CASSLSPTGRNLPLHF. The DNA for the CDR3 is TGTGCCAGCAGTTTAAGCCCGACTGGGCGTAATTTACCCCTCCACTTT.

About this clonotype itself: A much bigger clone sits one base away, suggesting this may be a read error. The CDR3 is CASSLGLAGSYDEQFF. CDR3 nucleotides: TGTGCCAGCAGTTTGGGGCTAGCGGGCTCCTACGATGAGCAGTTCTTC. The chain carries TRBV28 and TRBJ2-1; 8 bases map to TRBD2. The CDR3 consists of 16 residues. From germline, CDR1 is MDHEN and CDR2 SYDVKM.

To note about this clonotype: Possible read error: a much larger clone is one base away. The V gene is TRBV6-2 or TRBV6-3, the J gene TRBJ1-5; 9 bases fit TRBD1. The V gene end was trimmed by 2 bases and the J gene end by 6 bases; junction bases not matched to a gene: 8. The CDR3 is 16 amino acids. Germline V CDR1 and CDR2: MNHEY, SVGEGT. CDR3: CASSYPTDRGTQPQHF. As DNA, the CDR3 is TGTGCCAGCAGTTACCCAACGGACAGGGGCACTCAGCCCCAGCATTTT.

Many counts were recorded for this clonotype. This chain joins TRBV27 and TRBJ2-3, with no clear D. The CDR3 covers 14 residues. The germline V gene has CDR1 MNHEY and CDR2 SMNVEV (reference sequence). Trimming cost V 4 bases and J 0 bases, with 8 bases left between them. CDR3 in DNA: TGTGCCAGCAGTTCGATAGAGAGCACAGATACGCAGTATTTT. Translated, it gives CASSSIESTDTQYF.

V usage is TRBV7-9 and J usage is TRBJ2-2; 12 bases map to TRBD1. The CDR3 is 17 residues long. Germline assignment: CDR1 SEHNR and CDR2 FQNEAQ (reference sequence). V lost 9 bases and J lost 3; bases outside the gene matches: 11. The CDR3 spells CASPGGQGAPDTGELFF. The CDR3 DNA sequence: TGTGCCAGTCCAGGGGGACAGGGGGCGCCCGACACCGGGGAGCTGTTTTTT.

Of note for this clonotype: The junction departs from the called germline gene at one end, perhaps through a read error. The chain couples TRBV20-1 to TRBJ2-7, with TRBD2 matching 11 bases. The germline V gene encodes CDR1 DFQATT and CDR2 SNEGSKA (reference sequence). The CDR3 runs to 15 residues. Written as DNA, the CDR3 is TGCAGTGCTAGAGCTCGGGGACTAGCGGCCTACGAGCAGAACTTC. Residues: CSARARGLAAYEQNF.